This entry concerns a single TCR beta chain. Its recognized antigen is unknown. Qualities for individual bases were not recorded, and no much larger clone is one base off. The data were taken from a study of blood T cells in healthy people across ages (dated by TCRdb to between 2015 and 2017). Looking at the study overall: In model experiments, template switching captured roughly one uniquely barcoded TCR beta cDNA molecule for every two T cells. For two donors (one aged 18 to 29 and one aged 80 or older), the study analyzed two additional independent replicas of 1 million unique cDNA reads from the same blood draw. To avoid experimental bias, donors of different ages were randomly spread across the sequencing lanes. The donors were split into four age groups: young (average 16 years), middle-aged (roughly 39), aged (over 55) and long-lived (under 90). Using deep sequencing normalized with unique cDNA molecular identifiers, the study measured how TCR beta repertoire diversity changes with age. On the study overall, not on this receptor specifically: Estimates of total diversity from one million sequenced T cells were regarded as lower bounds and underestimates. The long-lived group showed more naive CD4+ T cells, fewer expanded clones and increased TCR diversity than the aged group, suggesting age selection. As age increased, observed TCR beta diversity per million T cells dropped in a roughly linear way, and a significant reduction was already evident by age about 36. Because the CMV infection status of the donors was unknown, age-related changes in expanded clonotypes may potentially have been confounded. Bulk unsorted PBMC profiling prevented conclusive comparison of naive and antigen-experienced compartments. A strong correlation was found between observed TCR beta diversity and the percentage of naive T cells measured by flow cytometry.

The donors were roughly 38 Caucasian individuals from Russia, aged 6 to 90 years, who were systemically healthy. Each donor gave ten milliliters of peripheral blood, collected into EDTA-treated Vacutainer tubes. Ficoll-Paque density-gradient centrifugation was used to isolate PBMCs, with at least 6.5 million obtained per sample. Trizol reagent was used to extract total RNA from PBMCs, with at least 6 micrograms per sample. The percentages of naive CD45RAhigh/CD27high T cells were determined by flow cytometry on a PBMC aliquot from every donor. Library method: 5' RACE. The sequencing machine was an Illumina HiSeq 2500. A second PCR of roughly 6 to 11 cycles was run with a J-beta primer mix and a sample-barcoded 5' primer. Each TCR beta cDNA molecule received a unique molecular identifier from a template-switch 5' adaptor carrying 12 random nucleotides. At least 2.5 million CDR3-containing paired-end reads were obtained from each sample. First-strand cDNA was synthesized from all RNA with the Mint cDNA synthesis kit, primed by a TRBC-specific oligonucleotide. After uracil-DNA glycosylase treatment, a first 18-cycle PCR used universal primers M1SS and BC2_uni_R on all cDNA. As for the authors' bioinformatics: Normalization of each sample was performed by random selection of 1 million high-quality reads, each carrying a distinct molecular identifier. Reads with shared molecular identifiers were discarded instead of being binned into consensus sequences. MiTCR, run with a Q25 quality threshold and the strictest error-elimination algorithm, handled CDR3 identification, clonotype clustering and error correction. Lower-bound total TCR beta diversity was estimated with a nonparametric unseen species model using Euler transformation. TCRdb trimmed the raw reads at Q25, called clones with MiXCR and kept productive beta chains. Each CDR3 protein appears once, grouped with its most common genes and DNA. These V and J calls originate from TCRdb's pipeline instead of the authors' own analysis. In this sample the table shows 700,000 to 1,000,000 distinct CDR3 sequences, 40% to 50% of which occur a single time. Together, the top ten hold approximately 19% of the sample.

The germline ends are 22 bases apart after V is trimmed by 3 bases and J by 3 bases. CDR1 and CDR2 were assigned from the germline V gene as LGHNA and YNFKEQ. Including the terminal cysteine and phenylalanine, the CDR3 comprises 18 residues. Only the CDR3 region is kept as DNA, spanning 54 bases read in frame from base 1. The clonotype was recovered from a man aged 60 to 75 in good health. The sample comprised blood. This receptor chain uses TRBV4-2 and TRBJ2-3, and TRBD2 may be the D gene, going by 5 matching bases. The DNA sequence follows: TGTGCCAGCAGCCAGAACCCCTCTTTGGCGGGCGGTACAGATACGCAGTATTTT. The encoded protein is CASSQNPSLAGGTDTQYF.